This TCR beta chain stems from a study of PD-1 blockade in classical Hodgkin lymphoma. As to this clone: As yet, its antigen is unknown.

Time point defined: cycle 4 day 1 (C4D1), after more than five weeks of nivolumab. All patients relapsed after autologous stem cell transplantation, and brentuximab vedotin exposure varied. Study-wide points: There remain no defined causes for the repertoire differences, which possibly reflect disease activity or prior therapy.

Profiled with immunoSEQ multiplex PCR; TCRdb holds only in-frame clones, not every one. The repertoire consists of roughly 50,000 clones, with around 89% occurring once and the leading ten covering about 15%. Deletions cut 6 bases from V and 7 bases from J, with 25 bases between. Germline V lookup: CDR1 MDHEN, CDR2 SYDVKM. This CDR3 region has 16 residues. The clonotype originates from a human donor with classical Hodgkin lymphoma. The gene calls are TRBV28 and TRBJ2-7; D possibly corresponds to TRBD2 (6 bases). The sequences come from peripheral blood mononuclear cells (PBMCs), collected before the fourth cycle of nivolumab. The DNA for the CDR3 is TGTGCCAGCAGCCTTCCTCTCCCGGGGCGGAGGGCGGAGCAGTACTTC. Translation gives CASSLPLPGRRAEQYF.